The T cell receptor (beta chain) under discussion was sequenced for a study of Graves' ophthalmopathy and Graves' hyperthyroidism (dated by TCRdb to 2016 to 2018). Broadly, across the study: Peripheral blood was collected at initial diagnosis, prior to any treatment. In total, 135 blood samples were TCR-sequenced: 40 to 45 ophthalmopathy, some 72 hyperthyroidism and around 17 hyperthyroidism-to-ophthalmopathy patients. An independent validation cohort was composed of some 18 hyperthyroidism patients and about 17 patients who later progressed from hyperthyroidism to ophthalmopathy. The roughly 100 discovery patients were divided at random into training and test sets in a 7:3 ratio. To tell Graves' ophthalmopathy apart from Graves' hyperthyroidism, and to predict which patients would progress to ophthalmopathy, the study relied on TCR beta repertoire signatures. T-cell repertoires of thyroid tissue and blood were compared in a handful of hyperthyroidism patients. To explore V-J signatures that distinguish ophthalmopathy from hyperthyroidism, a discovery set of about a hundred patients was enrolled, made up of some 41 with ophthalmopathy and 57 with stable hyperthyroidism. Once sampling was done, hyperthyroidism patients were given methimazole at a starting dose of 30 mg daily, while ophthalmopathy patients were given high-dose intravenous methylprednisolone. Points the paper makes about the study in general: Most expanded thyroid clonotypes with a frequency above 0.001 also appeared in blood, which suggests that blood repertoires may reflect the immune response in the thyroid. Sample size was not statistically predetermined, and group allocation was not concealed from the investigators. In validation, the model predicted ophthalmopathy progression with about 64% sensitivity and 72.22% specificity; some 13 predicted patients were CT-confirmed with GO in a median of 6.5 months. In cross-validation, the 13-signature model distinguished ophthalmopathy from stable hyperthyroidism with 85% to 90% sensitivity and roughly 81% specificity, and in the test set the corresponding values were 80% and 75%.

Stable hyperthyroidism was defined as no progression to ophthalmopathy within 18 months of follow-up. The hyperthyroidism patients were 18 to 65 years old and newly diagnosed, with a disease duration of less than 2 months. Patients with other autoimmune diseases, uncontrolled infections, pregnancy or lactation were excluded. Clinical symptoms, serum thyroxine, TRAb, thyroid ultrasound and orbital computed tomography formed the basis of the diagnosis. Using Ficoll-Paque density gradient centrifugation, PBMCs were isolated from less than 11 ml of fresh peripheral blood. Trizol reagent was used to extract the total RNA, and its quality was then checked on an Agilent 2100 Bioanalyzer. In its sample, this clonotype was seen many times. Its antigen target is currently unknown. No much larger clone exists at a distance of one base, and base qualities are not known. For repertoire sequencing, the TCR beta CDR3 regions were amplified from RNA transcripts. HTBI primers and the Qiagen OneStep RT-PCR kit were used in a first-round RT-PCR, which was followed by a second-round multiplex PCR, size selection and purification. Sequencing of the libraries was carried out on an Illumina HiSeq2000 in paired-end mode with 100 bp reads. The source study handled its data this way. SOAPnuke was used to process the reads, removing any read that contained adapters or uncalled bases, had a mean Phred below 15, or lacked an exact match to the constant primer or identifier. High-quality paired reads were merged with COPE v1.2.5. Unique nucleotide sequences were defined as clonotypes and aligned to IMGT TRB V, D and J references using MiTCR v1.1. Analysis was restricted to V-J combinations with a frequency above 0.0001, which covered roughly 99% of repertoires. A TCR clonal expansion and chaos score per V-J combination was defined as the ratio of F50 clonal expansion to chaos observed in the TCRdist matrix. Welch's t-statistics and random forest were used to reduce features to about a dozen V-J combinations, which were fed into a naive Bayes classifier. The similarity between thyroid and blood repertoires was quantified using the Morisita-Horn index. The public reads were reprocessed in TCRdb via fastp at Q25 and MiXCR, keeping in-frame beta chains. Every CDR3 protein is listed once, alongside the most common genes and DNA of its rows. The V and J calls reflect TCRdb's pipeline rather than the authors' work. The sample has about 380,000 distinct CDR3 sequences on record, roughly 14% of them singletons. Around 7% of the sample is taken by the ten largest.

The receptor's source is a woman in her late teens or twenties with stable Graves' hyperthyroidism. Donor details come from another sample of the same person, matched by shared clones. Sequences were obtained from peripheral blood.

The base sequence is TGCAGTGCCCTACCTAGGACAGGGGCCGTTGGGGAGACCCAGTACTTC. This yields the protein CSALPRTGAVGETQYF. Recombination joined TRBV20-1 with TRBJ2-5; TRBD1 fits 9 bases in the junction. The CDR3 runs 16 amino acids, cysteine and phenylalanine included. The CDR3 DNA has 48 bases and is translated from base 1. Per the germline V gene (reference sequence), DFQATT is the CDR1 and SNEGSKA is the CDR2. Relative to germline, V is missing 6 bases and J is missing 5 bases, with 16 bases of the junction outside any gene match.